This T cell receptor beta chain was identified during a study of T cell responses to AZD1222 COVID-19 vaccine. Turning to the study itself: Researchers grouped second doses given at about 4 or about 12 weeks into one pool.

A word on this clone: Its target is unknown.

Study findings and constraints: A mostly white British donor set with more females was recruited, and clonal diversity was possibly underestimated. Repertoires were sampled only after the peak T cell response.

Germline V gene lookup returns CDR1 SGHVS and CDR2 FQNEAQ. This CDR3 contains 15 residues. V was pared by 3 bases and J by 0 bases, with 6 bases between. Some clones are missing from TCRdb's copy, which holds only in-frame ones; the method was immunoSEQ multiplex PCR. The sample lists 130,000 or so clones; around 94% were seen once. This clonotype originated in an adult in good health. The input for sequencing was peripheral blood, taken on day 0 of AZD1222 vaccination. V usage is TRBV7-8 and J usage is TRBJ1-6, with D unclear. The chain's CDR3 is CASSLGISYNSPLHF. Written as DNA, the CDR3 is TGTGCCAGCAGCTTGGGAATCTCCTATAATTCACCCCTCCACTTT. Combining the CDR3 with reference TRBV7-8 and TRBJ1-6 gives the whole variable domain GAGVSQSPRYKVAKRGQDVALRCDPISGHVSLFWYQQALGQGPEFLTYFQNEAQLDKSGLPSDRFFAERPEGSVSTLKIQRTQQEDSAVYLCASSLGISYNSPLHFGNGTRLTVT.